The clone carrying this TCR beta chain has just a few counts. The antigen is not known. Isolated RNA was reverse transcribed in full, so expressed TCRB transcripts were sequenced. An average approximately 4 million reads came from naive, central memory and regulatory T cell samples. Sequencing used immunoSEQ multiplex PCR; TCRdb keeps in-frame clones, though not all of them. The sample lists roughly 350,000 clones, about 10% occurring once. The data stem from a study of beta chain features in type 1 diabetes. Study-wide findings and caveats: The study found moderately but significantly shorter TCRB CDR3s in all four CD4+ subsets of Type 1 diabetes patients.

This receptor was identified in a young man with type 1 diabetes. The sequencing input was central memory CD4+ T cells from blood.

The chain's CDR3 is CASSGGKGSHYGYTF. Here the CDR3 DNA reads TGTGCCAGCAGCGGGGGGAAAGGGTCCCACTATGGCTACACCTTC. This chain links TRBV7-8 with TRBJ1-2, with D possibly TRBD1 on 5 matching bases. Germline assignment: CDR1 SGHVS and CDR2 FQNEAQ. Trimming removed 5 bases at V and 3 bases at J, with 16 bases between. CDR3 length: 15 amino acids.